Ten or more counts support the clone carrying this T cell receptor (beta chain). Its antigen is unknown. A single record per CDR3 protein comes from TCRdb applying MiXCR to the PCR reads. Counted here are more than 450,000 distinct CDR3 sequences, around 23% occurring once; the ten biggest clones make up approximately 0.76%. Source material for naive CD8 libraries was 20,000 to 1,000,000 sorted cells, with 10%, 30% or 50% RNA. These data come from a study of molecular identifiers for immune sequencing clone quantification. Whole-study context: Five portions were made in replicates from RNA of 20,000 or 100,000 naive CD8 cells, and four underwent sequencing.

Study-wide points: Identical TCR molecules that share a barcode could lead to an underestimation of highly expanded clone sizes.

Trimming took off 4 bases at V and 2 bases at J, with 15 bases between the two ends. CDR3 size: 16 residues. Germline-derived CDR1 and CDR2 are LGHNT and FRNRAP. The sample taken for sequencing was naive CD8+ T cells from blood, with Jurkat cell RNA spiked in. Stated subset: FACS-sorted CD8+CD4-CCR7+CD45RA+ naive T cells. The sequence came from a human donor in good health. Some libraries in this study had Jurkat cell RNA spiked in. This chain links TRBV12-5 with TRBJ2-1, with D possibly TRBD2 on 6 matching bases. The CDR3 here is CASGSLEGYPYNEQFF. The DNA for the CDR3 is TGTGCTAGTGGTTCCCTGGAGGGCTATCCCTACAATGAGCAGTTCTTC.